This passage covers 8 T cell receptor beta chains from one sample sequenced in a study of blood T cell repertoires in COVID-19. The table came from immunoSEQ multiplex PCR; TCRdb's copy has only in-frame clones and leaves some out. The sample yields about 270,000 clones, 88% seen once. Sequences were obtained from PBMCs or T cells enriched from blood (not recorded which). These receptors all come from an older woman in a cohort exposed to, infected with or recovered from COVID-19 (not recorded which).

This chain links TRBV18 with TRBJ2-1; D gene uncertain. With 6 bases removed from V and 4 bases from J, the gap between germline ends came to 13 bases. In germline, CDR1 is KGHSH, CDR2 LQKENI. This CDR3 is built from 14 residues. The CDR3 reads CASSRVGLYNEQFF. For the CDR3, the DNA is TGTGCCAGCTCCCGGGTCGGCCTTTACAATGAGCAGTTCTTC.

The chain combines TRBV18 with TRBJ2-4; possibly TRBD2 for D (5 bases). CDR3 length: 13 residues. The germline V gene encodes CDR1 KGHSH and CDR2 LQKENI. Trimming pared 0 bases from V and 6 bases from J, leaving 6 bases between. The CDR3 nucleotides are TGTGCCAGCTCACCACCTCGGGGAAACATTCAGTACTTC. Translation gives CASSPPRGNIQYF.

J is TRBJ2-1 and V is TRBV4-3; possible D gene TRBD2, 5 bases. Germline-derived CDR1 and CDR2 are LGHNA and YSLEER. Trimming removed 4 bases from V and 11 bases from J, with 15 bases in between. This CDR3 is built from 13 residues. CDR3 DNA: TGCGCCAGCAGCCCCCGGGGTGCTTCTCAGCAGTTCTTC. This translates into CASSPRGASQQFF.

The V gene is TRBV27, the J gene TRBJ1-5; tentative D call: TRBD1 (6 bases). Germline V CDR1 and CDR2: MNHEY, SMNVEV (reference sequence). Trimming cost V 4 bases and J 0 bases, with 13 bases left between them. The CDR3 length is 16 residues. CDR3: CASSSGTTYSNQPQHF. CDR3 DNA sequence: TGTGCCAGCAGTTCGGGGACAACCTATAGCAATCAGCCCCAGCATTTT.

The J gene is TRBJ2-1, the V gene TRBV30, with 13 bases aligning to TRBD2. V lost 4 bases and J lost 7; bases outside the gene matches: 13. This CDR3 has 17 amino acids. Germline CDR1 is GTSNPN and CDR2 is SVGIG (reference sequence). The CDR3 spells CAWKPGLAGRGGNEQFF. The CDR3 bases are TGTGCCTGGAAGCCGGGACTAGCGGGGAGAGGGGGAAATGAGCAGTTCTTC.

The V call is TRBV6-5, the J call TRBJ2-7, with a tentative D call TRBD1 (6 bases). The V end lost 6 bases, the J end lost 2 bases, and 14 bases lay between the germline ends. CDR3 length equals 14 residues. Germline V gives CDR1 MNHEY, CDR2 SVGAGI. CDR3 in DNA: TGTGCCAGCAGACTCGACGGGACAACCTACGAGCAGTACTTC. This encodes CASRLDGTTYEQYF.

V gene TRBV28 combines with J gene TRBJ1-3; TRBD1 matches 8 bases. CDR1 and CDR2 (germline): MDHEN, SYDVKM. V lost 5 bases and J lost 7; bases outside the gene matches: 10. The CDR3 consists of 15 residues. The CDR3 loop reads CASSPPRGPANTIYF. The CDR3 region has the DNA TGTGCCAGCAGTCCCCCCAGGGGGCCGGCGAACACCATATATTTT.

The chain links TRBV7-9 to TRBJ2-1, with TRBD1 as a possible D gene (5 bases). Trimming took 5 bases from V and 6 from J, leaving 11 bases between them. The CDR3 contains 13 residues. Germline CDR1 SEHNR, CDR2 FQNEAQ (reference sequence). The chain's CDR3 is CASSPDSSNEQFF. DNA for the CDR3: TGTGCCAGCAGCCCCGACAGCTCCAATGAGCAGTTCTTC.